This T cell receptor beta chain was recovered during a study of a mutant IDH1 vaccine in newly diagnosed glioma (dated by TCRdb to about 2021). As for the study more broadly: Of the approximately 34 treated patients, approximately 60% were male and roughly 38% were female, and a mean age of roughly 37 years was recorded. Prior to enrollment, standard therapy consisting of radiotherapy alone, temozolomide alone, or radiochemotherapy with temozolomide had been administered to patients, with the combination being received by most patients. Peripheral blood was collected at six visits: V03 (baseline), V05, V07, V10, V12 and V13. Longitudinal TCRB deep sequencing was performed for about two dozen treated patients wherever samples were available for exploratory analyses.

Comment on this clone: Its antigen remains undetermined. The sample holds no much larger clone one base away, and base qualities are not on file.

CDR1 and CDR2 are drawn from the germline V gene: SGDLS, YYNGEE. The CDR3 starts with the cysteine, ends with the phenylalanine, and has 12 residues. CDR3 DNA is the only sequence kept; it has 36 bases, read in frame from the first base. V drops 7 bases and J drops 0 bases, leaving 8 bases in between. Libraries came from the immunoSEQ multiplex PCR assay. Rearranged TCR beta chain sequences were amplified with the hsTCRB Kit following the manufacturer's protocol. An Illumina MiSeq was used to sequence the TCRB libraries. On the study's bioinformatics: The kit vendor's proprietary platform handled demultiplexing, trimming and gene mapping. As stored in TCRdb, this immuneACCESS dataset retains in-frame rearrangements with V and J assigned. A fraction of the clones does not appear; measured against another copy, unresolved V genes explain less than half of the discrepancy, and the remainder lacks a known reason. V, J and clone size reflect that table, while D and trimming were determined from the DNA. The sample contains 80,000 to 100,000 clones, around 80% of them found a single time. The biggest ten clones account for 7% to 9% of the sample.

The investigation overall reported the following: The authors stated that sample limitations prevented analyses of patient blood samples from being reproduced. Changes in the top peripheral T cell clonotypes picked up by TCRB sequencing did not appear to be linked to pseudoprogression. Immune responses induced by the vaccine were seen in over 80% of patients across multiple MHC alleles. Selection of PBMC samples for TCRB deep sequencing was based on availability.

Read against the paper, the sample's time point label means: baseline, week 1 (first vaccination visit). The treatment or condition label here, explained by the study, means: pre-vaccination baseline after standard-of-care therapy. The donors had newly diagnosed IDH1-mutant astrocytomas of WHO grade 3 or 4 that showed loss of nuclear ATRX. The samples were drawn from NOA16, a multicentre, single-arm, open-label phase I trial in Germany that tested a mutant IDH1 peptide vaccine in humans for the first time. Visit V03 blood draws served as the baseline sample for immunogenicity testing. Genomic DNA for TCRB sequencing was isolated from EDTA blood with the DNeasy Blood and Tissue Kit.

The chain was built from TRBV9 and TRBJ2-7; the D gene identity is not certain. The TCR comes from a man aged 35-49 years with glioma. The sequencing used PBMCs, collected from a glioma patient treated with radiotherapy, temozolomide or both. The CDR3 region has the sequence CASGKGSYEQYF. Read as DNA, the sequence is TGTGCCAGCGGGAAGGGCTCCTACGAGCAGTACTTC.